This entry features one TCR beta chain sequence. This clone was observed a few times. The specificity of this receptor is unknown. No much larger clonotype is one base removed from it; base qualities were not supplied. CDR1 and CDR2, looked up from the germline V gene, are SGDLS and YYNGEE. The germline V and J ends show losses of 4 bases and 2 bases respectively, and no gene match explains 5 bases of the junction. The CDR3 runs 15 amino acids, cysteine and phenylalanine included. The read is trimmed to its CDR3 DNA, 45 bases read in frame from base 1. The data were taken from a study of shared clonotypes between healthy human individuals (dated by TCRdb to 2018 to 2021). About the full investigation: Three men and two women, aged 18 to 49 years, made up the cohort. Per donor, three plates each were used for CD4 naive and CD4 memory, two for CD8 naive, and one for CD8 memory. To estimate repertoire size and how much clonotype sharing occurs between individuals, the study deeply sequenced the blood TCR repertoires of roughly 5 healthy adults. Different laboratories and diverse techniques were used to prepare libraries and sequence TCR repertoires, to increase sequencing depth and limit assay-specific biases. Each donor's leukapheresis produced roughly between roughly 0.85 and 9 billion PBMCs.

Donors were healthy HIV-negative adults with no recently reported acute infections or vaccinations. Only Caucasian adults living in Nashville, Tennessee, USA were represented among the donors. CD4+ T cells were enriched by magnetic negative selection, after which naive cells were positively selected on CD45RA and the negative fraction was taken as the memory subset. Blood was obtained by leukapheresis, after which PBMCs were separated by Ficoll-Histopaque density gradient centrifugation and cryopreserved in liquid nitrogen vapor phase. Analytical flow cytometry was used to check the purity and quantity of each magnetically sorted T cell population. From each sorted fraction, genomic DNA was isolated and quantified by UV absorbance on a Nanodrop 2000c. General conclusions and limits of the study: About 5% of naive CD4, around 3.5% of naive CD8, approximately 2.2% of memory CD4, and more than 0.35% of memory CD8 clonotypes were shared across several donors. Pairwise subsampling indicated that sequencing depth was expected to affect the degree of clonotype sharing among donors. Estimated clonotype richness was generally larger for naive than for memory subsets. Only blood was sampled, and tissue TCR repertoires likely differ from those in blood. The small number of donors limited the genetic and exposure-history diversity represented. Compared with non-shared clonotypes, the clonotypes found in all four sorted-subset donors had higher generation probabilities. Incomplete sequencing was indicated by rarefaction of sorted-subset datasets, despite the large sequencing depth.

Using the deep immunoSEQ assay, TCR CDR3 regions were amplified from genomic DNA by multiplex PCR. Extracted genomic DNA from each cell subset was spread evenly across all wells of several immunoSEQ 96-well plates, with each plate serving as a replicate. For sorted subsets, approximately 190 ng of genomic DNA, equivalent to some 30,000 T cell genomes, went into each replicate PCR. The purified libraries were quantified using a Qubit 3.0 fluorometer, sized with a Bioanalyzer 2100, and then quantified again using the KAPA Library Quantification kit. Every immunoSEQ 96-well plate was sequenced on a separate single-read 150-cycle Illumina NextSeq 550 flow cell. The authors processed their data as follows. Because only junctional sequences without quality scores were contained in the immunoSEQ output, filtering matching that applied to full-length reads could not be performed. To assign V/J genes and CDR3, sequences were annotated against IMGT germline references using PyIR, a Python wrapper for IgBLAST v1.9. Reads were filtered out if the reads had weak V/J assignments (E-value above 1e-6), no CDR3, stop codons, out-of-frame junctions, or ambiguous translated residues. V3J clonotypes were defined as sequences sharing the same inferred V gene, J gene, and CDR3 amino acid sequence. To compute the percentage overlap between repertoires, the number of shared unique clonotypes was divided by the size of the smaller repertoire. Repertoire richness was assessed with RTK rarefaction, the Chao1 estimator, and Recon v2.1 estimates of unobserved clonotypes. OLGA was used to compute generation probabilities for all TCRbeta clonotypes that the gDNA method yielded from a handful of donors. In TCRdb, the immuneACCESS table is reduced to in-frame sequences with V and J assigned. These tables do not hold every clone; where another copy was compared, an unresolved V gene accounts for under half, and the others remain unexplained. V and J calls and clone size are copied from that table; D and trimming were computed from the DNA. The sample contains about 1 million clones, about 76% of them found a single time. The ten biggest clones cover around 1.5% of the sample.

This chain is built from TRBV9 and TRBJ2-7, and 11 junctional nucleotides match TRBD2. The sequence was collected from a man aged 18 to 30 in good health. The sample was memory CD4+ T cells sorted from blood. Interpreted using the paper, the cell subset or site label stands for: CD45RA-negative fraction. This receptor carries the CDR3 CASSPQLAGAYEQYF. The nucleotide sequence reads TGTGCCAGCAGCCCCCAACTAGCGGGAGCCTACGAGCAGTACTTC.